Listed below are T cell receptor beta chains from one sample, sequenced in a study of blood T cell repertoires in COVID-19. Clones were read by immunoSEQ multiplex PCR, and TCRdb kept only the in-frame ones, dropping some. Of 75,000 to 90,000 clones in the sample, about four fifths were seen once. Sample: peripheral blood. Every receptor here comes from a woman in her forties with active or convalescent COVID-19. Both conserved end residues are part of each CDR3. A D gene is named only where the DNA matches it firmly. Not all rows give a size; the values are once, few, many and, for expanded clones, a class.

J | D | V | size | DNA | CDR3
TRBJ1-4 | TRBD1 | TRBV25-1 | NA | TGTGCCAGCAGTGAATGGGACAGTCTACCAACTAATGAAAAACTGTTTTTT | CASSEWDSLPTNEKLFF
TRBJ1-2 | NA | TRBV24-1 | NA | TGTGCCACCAGTGATTCCATACGGGGTGGCTACACCTTC | CATSDSIRGGYTF
TRBJ2-6 | NA | TRBV29-1 | NA | TGCAGCGTTACTGCAGGGGCTGGGGCCAACGTCCTGACTTTC | CSVTAGAGANVLTF
TRBJ1-1 | NA | TRBV18 | NA | TGTGCCAGCTCACCAGTATGGGGAGGTGACACTGAAGCTTTCTTT | CASSPVWGGDTEAFF
TRBJ1-1 | NA | TRBV6-5 | few | TGTGCCAGCAGCCCCCCGGGAGGTAGTACTGAAGCTTTCTTT | CASSPPGGSTEAFF
TRBJ2-1 | TRBD2 | TRBV11-2 | few | TGTGCCAGCAGTTTCGGGGGCCTAGCGGGTTTGAATGAGCAGTTCTTC | CASSFGGLAGLNEQFF
TRBJ2-2 | TRBD2 | TRBV5-1 | NA | TGCGCCAGCAGCTTGGCCCCTAGCGGGGGGGCCTGGACCGGGGAGCTGTTTTTT | CASSLAPSGGAWTGELFF
TRBJ1-2 | NA | TRBV2 | NA | TGTGCCAGCAGACAGGGTCAAGGCTACACCTTC | CASRQGQGYTF
TRBJ2-3 | TRBD1 | TRBV5-1 | NA | TGCGCCAGCAGCTCTCCCCTAGGGGGCCTTGGACGGTACACAGATACGCAGTATTTT | CASSSPLGGLGRYTDTQYF
TRBJ2-1 | NA | TRBV5-4 | NA | TGTGCCAGCAGCTACCGGACCGGGCGGGGTTGGGATGAGCAGTTCTTC | CASSYRTGRGWDEQFF
TRBJ2-1 | NA | TRBV11-1 | NA | TGTGCCAGCAGCCCCAGGGATTTCACCTACAATGAGCAGTTCTTC | CASSPRDFTYNEQFF
TRBJ1-1 | NA | TRBV5-1 | few | TGCGCCAGCAGCTTGGTAGGTGGGAGCTCGAACACTGAAGCTTTCTTT | CASSLVGGSSNTEAFF
TRBJ2-7 | TRBD2 | TRBV5-6 | NA | TGTGCCAGCAGCTTGGCTGGGACTAGCGGGAGGGTAGACGAGCAGTACTTC | CASSLAGTSGRVDEQYF
TRBJ1-2 | NA | TRBV5-6 | NA | TGTGCCAGCAGCTCCGAGACAGAGTATGGCTACACCTTC | CASSSETEYGYTF
TRBJ1-2 | NA | TRBV29-1 | NA | TGCAGCGTTGAGGGGGGTGAAGGCTACACCTTC | CSVEGGEGYTF
TRBJ1-2 | NA | TRBV12-3/TRBV12-4 | NA | TGTGCCAGCAGCACAGGTTACGGCTACACCTTC | CASSTGYGYTF
TRBJ2-3 | NA | TRBV6-5 | NA | TGTGCCAGCAGTACAGAAGCGGCCACAGATACGCAGTATTTT | CASSTEAATDTQYF
TRBJ1-2 | NA | TRBV4-1 | NA | TGCGCCAGCAGCCAAGATCGCTTCGGTGGCTACACCTTC | CASSQDRFGGYTF
TRBJ1-1 | NA | TRBV2 | NA | TGTGCCTGCTTTGGGAGGCGTACCCTTTCGGGCACTGAAGCTTTCTTT | CACFGRRTLSGTEAFF
TRBJ1-4 | NA | TRBV3-1/TRBV3-2 | NA | TGTGCCAGCAGCCCAAGCGGCCCTAATGAAAAACTGTTTTTT | CASSPSGPNEKLFF
TRBJ1-2 | NA | TRBV21-1 | NA | TGTGCCAGCAGCAAAGCGGGTTCCAGGGAACTCGAGATCTTCTATGGCTACACCTTC | CASSKAGSRELEIFYGYTF
TRBJ2-2 | TRBD2 | TRBV7-9 | NA | TGTGCCAGCAGCTGGGGACTAGCGGGAGAGTCGGGGGAGCTGTTTTTT | CASSWGLAGESGELFF
TRBJ2-3 | TRBD2 | TRBV5-1 | NA | TGCGCCAGCAGAGAACTAGCGGGAGGGTTAGATACGCAGTATTTT | CASRELAGGLDTQYF
TRBJ1-4 | NA | TRBV7-8 | NA | TGTGCCAGCACGAGTGGAGGAAAACTGTTTTTT | CASTSGGKLFF
TRBJ1-1 | TRBD1 | TRBV27 | NA | TGTGCCAGCAGTTTCGACAGGGGAGGCACTGAAGCTTTCTTT | CASSFDRGGTEAFF
TRBJ2-2 | TRBD1 | TRBV7-2 | NA | TGTGCCAGCAGCTTACTAGGACAGGGTAGTTCCGGGGAGCTGTTTTTT | CASSLLGQGSSGELFF
TRBJ2-7 | TRBD2 | TRBV13 | NA | TGTGCCAGTCGGGCTAGCGGGGGGGCACGGGCCTACGAGCAGTACTTC | CASRASGGARAYEQYF
TRBJ2-7 | TRBD2 | TRBV10-3 | NA | TGTGCCACCGGACTAGCCATCTACGAGCAGTACTTC | CATGLAIYEQYF
TRBJ2-5 | TRBD1 | TRBV6-6 | few | TGTGCCAGCAGTAGACGACAGGGCACGGGGGAGACCCAGTACTTC | CASSRRQGTGETQYF
TRBJ2-3 | TRBD1 | TRBV2 | once | TGTGCCAGCAGTGAAGGGGGACAGGGCTACACAGATACGCAGTATTTT | CASSEGGQGYTDTQYF
TRBJ2-5 | NA | TRBV2 | NA | TGTGCCAGCAGTGAGGCTACTAGGGAGACCCAGTACTTC | CASSEATRETQYF
TRBJ2-4 | TRBD1 | TRBV15 | NA | TGTGCCACCAGCAGGGGCTTTTTGGGACAGTTGAAAAACATTCAGTACTTC | CATSRGFLGQLKNIQYF
TRBJ2-1 | NA | TRBV7-3 | few | TGTGCCAGCAGCCCCCAGGGGCGGGAGAGCTCCTACAATGAGCAGTTCTTC | CASSPQGRESSYNEQFF
TRBJ2-2 | NA | TRBV21-1 | once | TGTGCCAGCAGCATAGGATTTAGGGGACTAGCGGCGAACACCGGGGAGCTGTTTTTT | CASSIGFRGLAANTGELFF
TRBJ2-7 | TRBD1 | TRBV7-2 | NA | TGTGCCAGCAGCGTTGGACAGGGCCAAACCTACGAGCAGTACTTC | CASSVGQGQTYEQYF
TRBJ1-6 | TRBD1 | TRBV27 | NA | TGTGCCAGCAGTCCCTCCCGACAGGGGAATTCACCCCTCCACTTT | CASSPSRQGNSPLHF
TRBJ2-7 | TRBD2 | TRBV7-2 | NA | TGTGCCAGCAGCTTGGGAGGGCGGGTCCGGAACGAGCAGTACTTC | CASSLGGRVRNEQYF
TRBJ2-3 | NA | TRBV5-6 | NA | TGTGCCAGCACCTCATCGACAGGCCCGTTCACAGATACGCAGTATTTT | CASTSSTGPFTDTQYF
TRBJ2-7 | NA | TRBV30 | few | TGTGCCTGGAGCAGGGGAGACGGTTACGAGCAGTACTTC | CAWSRGDGYEQYF
TRBJ1-1 | NA | TRBV11-3 | few | TGTGCCAGCAGCTTGGGCAGTGAAGCTTTCTTT | CASSLGSEAFF
TRBJ2-3 | TRBD1 | TRBV7-9 | NA | TGTGCCAGCAGCCCACCCGGGACAGCGGATTCAGATACGCAGTATTTT | CASSPPGTADSDTQYF
TRBJ2-7 | TRBD2 | TRBV2 | NA | TGTGCCAGCAGTGAAGCGGGGGGACTACCAGGCGAGCAGTACTTC | CASSEAGGLPGEQYF
TRBJ1-2 | NA | TRBV29-1 | NA | TGCAGCGTCCGAGAGGGCTATGGCTACACCTTC | CSVREGYGYTF
TRBJ2-1 | NA | TRBV7-9 | NA | TGTGCCAGCAGCTTTGTCCTACTCTCCTACAATGAGCAGTTCTTC | CASSFVLLSYNEQFF
TRBJ2-7 | NA | TRBV6-5 | NA | TGTGCCAGCAGTTTAACAGGGAAGCGGGAGCAGTACTTC | CASSLTGKREQYF
TRBJ1-6 | NA | TRBV7-9 | few | TGTGCCAGCAGCCACACTTACGTCGGGGTCGATAATTCACCCCTCCACTTT | CASSHTYVGVDNSPLHF
TRBJ1-4 | NA | TRBV7-2 | NA | TGTGCCAGCAGCTTTGGAGGCAGTGAAAAACTGTTTTTT | CASSFGGSEKLFF
TRBJ1-2 | NA | TRBV6-5 | NA | TGTGCCAGCAGTTACGACAGTTCGTATGGCTACACCTTC | CASSYDSSYGYTF
TRBJ2-7 | TRBD1 | TRBV7-2 | NA | TGTGCCAGCAGCTTCTCACAGGGGGAGCAGTACTTC | CASSFSQGEQYF
TRBJ1-4 | NA | TRBV28 | NA | TGTGCCAGCAGTTTACCCGGGAACTCCAATGAAAAACTGTTTTTT | CASSLPGNSNEKLFF
TRBJ1-5 | NA | TRBV15 | NA | TGTGCCACCAGCACCTTCCGAGATAGCAATCAGCCCCAGCATTTT | CATSTFRDSNQPQHF
TRBJ1-2 | TRBD1 | TRBV5-4 | NA | TGTGCCAGCAGCTTGCGACAGGGATTCTATGGCTACACCTTC | CASSLRQGFYGYTF